The 23 T cell receptor beta chains in this list originate from one sample, sequenced in a study of blood T cell repertoires in COVID-19 (dated by TCRdb to the early 2020s). Receptors were amplified or captured by the immunoSEQ multiplex PCR assay. What TCRdb holds here is the immuneACCESS table cut down to in-frame rearrangements. Part of the clones is not present; checked against another copy, under half of the missing clones reflect an unresolved V gene, and the others are unexplained. Present in this sample are approximately 97,000 clones, approximately 81% of which were seen just once. The top ten clones comprise 4% to 5.5% of the sample. The sample comprised peripheral blood. These receptors originate from a man in his 60s with acute or convalescent COVID-19.

The chain joins TRBV5-6 to TRBJ1-1; D is uncertain. Trimming left V 0 bases short and J 1 base short, with 7 bases between. This CDR3 comprises 14 residues. CDR1 and CDR2 from the germline V gene are SGHDT and YYEEEE. CDR3 region: CASSLGYGNTEAFF. CDR3 coding DNA: TGTGCCAGCAGCTTGGGGTACGGGAACACTGAAGCTTTCTTT.

A word on this clone: Other DNA sequences in this specimen translate into the identical CDR3. The chain joins TRBV7-8 to TRBJ2-5; maybe TRBD1 (6 bases). The V end lost 1 base, the J end lost 4 bases, and 13 bases lay between the germline ends. This CDR3 has 15 amino acids. CDR1 and CDR2 (germline): SGHVS, FQNEAQ. The CDR3 spells CASSLGGQGRETQYF. CDR3 coding DNA: TGTGCCAGCAGCTTAGGGGGGCAGGGTAGAGAGACCCAGTACTTC.

The V and J genes are TRBV6-2 or TRBV6-3 and TRBJ2-7, with 12 bases identical to TRBD1. This CDR3 is built from 15 residues. Germline values: CDR1 MNHEY, CDR2 SVGEGT. With 5 bases clipped from V and 4 bases from J, the junction kept 6 bases outside the gene matches. CDR3 nucleotide sequence: TGTGCCAGCAGTACTCGGGACAGGGGGCTTTACGAGCAGTACTTC. Protein: CASSTRDRGLYEQYF.

Only a few counts were recorded for this clone. The chain carries TRBV2 and TRBJ2-7; the D gene is possibly TRBD1 (6 bases). Per germline, CDR1 SNHLY and CDR2 FYNNEI. The germline V and J ends were trimmed by 0 bases and 2 bases, with 11 bases remaining between them. The CDR3 consists of 15 residues. For the CDR3, the DNA is TGTGCCAGCAGTGAAGCTACAGGGAAGACCTACGAGCAGTACTTC. The encoded protein is CASSEATGKTYEQYF.

CDR3 in amino acids: CASSPRDRGRNEQYF. DNA for the CDR3: TGTGCCAGCAGCCCAAGGGACAGGGGTCGGAACGAGCAGTACTTC. The rearrangement joins TRBV27 to TRBJ2-7; the match to TRBD1 covers 10 bases. Per the germline V gene, CDR1 is MNHEY and CDR2 is SMNVEV (reference sequence). This CDR3 comprises 15 residues. V gave up 6 bases and J gave up 5 bases; unmatched junction bases: 10.

This rearrangement joins TRBV15 to TRBJ2-7, with D possibly TRBD1 on 5 matching bases. Germline CDR1 is LNHNV and CDR2 is YYDKDF (reference sequence). The ends were cut back, 2 bases at V and 3 bases at J, with 14 bases in the middle. The CDR3 runs to 15 residues. The CDR3 DNA is TGTGCCACCAGCAGACAGGGTTTTGGTTTCTACGAGCAGTACTTC. Translation: CATSRQGFGFYEQYF.

A word on this clone: The junction differs from germline at one of its ends, possibly a read error. The rearrangement links TRBV4-1 to TRBJ2-3; D unclear. From germline, CDR1 is MGHRA and CDR2 YSYEKL. The CDR3 is 12 residues long. The CDR3 DNA sequence: TGCGTCAGCAGCCATTACACAGATACGCAGTATTTT. Translated, it gives CVSSHYTDTQYF.

The CDR3 DNA sequence: TGTGCCAGCAGCTTACCGGGACAGGGGATGTATGGCTACACCTTC. Translation: CASSLPGQGMYGYTF. V is TRBV11-3 and J is TRBJ1-2; 10 bases are shared with TRBD1. The germline V gene has CDR1 SGHNT and CDR2 YENEEA. The CDR3 totals 15 residues. V trimming: 2 bases; J trimming: 5 bases; junction bases outside the gene matches: 5.

V is TRBV28 and J is TRBJ2-2; TRBD1 aligns across 8 bases. This CDR3 comprises 15 residues. The germline V gene has CDR1 MDHEN and CDR2 SYDVKM. Trimming removed 5 bases from V and 6 bases from J; junction bases left unmatched: 8. CDR3 in DNA: TGTGCCAGCAGTAAAAGACAGGGGTGGGCCGGGGAGCTGTTTTTT. It encodes CASSKRQGWAGELFF. The variable domain in full, with the rest retrieved from reference TRBV28 and TRBJ2-2, is DVKVTQSSRYLVKRTGEKVFLECVQDMDHENMFWYRQDPGLGLRLIYFSYDVKMKEKGDIPEGYSVSREKKERFSLILESASTNQTSMYLCASSKRQGWAGELFFGEGSRLTVL.

This sequence joins TRBV6-1 and TRBJ1-2; D possibly corresponds to TRBD1 (6 bases). Germline V gene sequence: CDR1 MNHNS, CDR2 SASEGT. This CDR3 region has 14 residues. V lost 3 bases and J 6 bases, leaving 14 bases between the germline ends. Written as DNA, the CDR3 is TGTGCCAGCAGTGATTATTCAGGGGATGATGGCTACACCTTC. Translating it yields CASSDYSGDDGYTF.

This clone was recorded a few times. The chain employs TRBV27 and TRBJ2-1; 14 positions match TRBD2. The CDR3 is 19 amino acids. Germline CDR1 and CDR2: MNHEY and SMNVEV (reference sequence). V was pared by 1 base and J by 5 bases, with 10 bases of the junction left unmatched. CDR3 sequence: CASSLFAATSGRENNEQFF. In DNA form, the CDR3 reads TGTGCCAGCAGTTTATTTGCGGCGACTAGCGGGAGGGAGAACAATGAGCAGTTCTTC.

The rearrangement links TRBV27 to TRBJ1-1, with 10 bases lining up with TRBD1. The CDR3 is 16 amino acids. Trimming removed 2 bases from V and 4 bases from J; junction bases left unmatched: 7. Germline CDR1 MNHEY, CDR2 SMNVEV (reference sequence). CDR3 sequence: CASSLRFGTGATEAFF. CDR3 sequence (DNA): TGTGCCAGCAGTTTAAGGTTTGGGACAGGGGCCACTGAAGCTTTCTTT.

The V call is TRBV7-9, the J call TRBJ1-3, with unresolved D. Germline V gene sequence: CDR1 SEHNR, CDR2 FQNEAQ (reference sequence). The CDR3 is 19 residues long. The V end lost 2 bases, the J end lost 0 bases, and 20 bases lay between the germline ends. The CDR3 sequence: CASSLYGSGDLVSGNTIYF. CDR3 coding DNA: TGTGCCAGCAGCTTATACGGGTCCGGCGACTTAGTCTCTGGAAACACCATATATTTT.

This chain connects TRBV7-9 to TRBJ2-1, with TRBD1 matching 8 bases. Germline V gives CDR1 SEHNR, CDR2 FQNEAQ (reference sequence). This CDR3 is built from 15 residues. Losses at the gene ends were 3 bases for V and 3 bases for J; bases not matched to a gene: 4. CDR3 sequence reads: CASSFITGGYNEQFF. DNA for the CDR3: TGTGCCAGCAGCTTTATTACAGGGGGCTACAATGAGCAGTTCTTC.

The chain has TRBV7-9 and TRBJ2-5, with TRBD1 identical over 7 bases. Germline trimming cut 4 bases from V and 5 bases from J; bases unmatched to any gene: 10. This CDR3 region has 15 residues. The germline CDR1 and CDR2 sequences are SEHNR and FQNEAQ (reference sequence). The CDR3 sequence is CASSSTSGTAETQYF. The CDR3 DNA reads TGTGCCAGCAGCTCGACATCCGGGACAGCGGAGACCCAGTACTTC.

V is TRBV7-9 and J is TRBJ2-1, with D possibly TRBD2 on 5 matching bases. V dropped 0 bases and J dropped 4 bases, with 13 bases sitting between them. CDR1 and CDR2 (germline): SEHNR, FQNEAQ (reference sequence). The CDR3 spans 16 residues. CDR3 bases: TGTGCCAGCAGCTTAGCCCGTCCTAGCAATTACAATGAGCAGTTCTTC. Encoded protein: CASSLARPSNYNEQFF.

This sequence joins TRBV14 and TRBJ1-1; weak D call: TRBD1 (6 bases). CDR1 is SGHDN, CDR2 FVKESK, per germline. Trimming left V 1 base short and J 6 bases short, with 24 bases between. This CDR3 spans 18 amino acids. The CDR3 spells CASSQGLALGDMSAEAFF. CDR3 nucleotide sequence: TGTGCCAGCAGCCAAGGATTGGCTTTGGGGGACATGAGTGCTGAAGCTTTCTTT.

This chain uses TRBV4-1 with TRBJ1-6; 11 bases are a match to TRBD1. V dropped 4 bases and J dropped 8; count of bases not matched to a gene: 7. The CDR3 spans 16 residues. CDR1 is MGHRA, CDR2 YSYEKL, per germline. CDR3 nucleotide sequence: TGCGCCAGCAGCCCCCGAAGGGGACAGGGGGATTCACCCCTCCACTTT. Its protein is CASSPRRGQGDSPLHF.

This clone was counted a single time. This chain joins TRBV7-2 and TRBJ2-2; tentatively, D is TRBD1 (5 bases). Germline loops: CDR1 SGHTA, CDR2 FQGNSA. V was clipped by 0 bases and J by 5 bases, with 10 bases between them. The CDR3 contains 15 residues. DNA of the CDR3: TGTGCCAGCAGCTTAGCAGGGCCAGGGACCGGGGAGCTGTTTTTT. The encoded protein is CASSLAGPGTGELFF.

In this sample, this clone turned up a few times. The chain carries TRBV18 and TRBJ1-2, with TRBD1 matching over 8 bases. Germline lookup yields CDR1 KGHSH and CDR2 LQKENI. This CDR3 has 19 amino acids. With 0 bases clipped from V and 8 bases from J, the junction kept 20 bases outside the gene matches. The CDR3 protein is CASSPPNTVEGQGAGGYTF. In nucleotides, the CDR3 is TGTGCCAGCTCACCACCAAACACCGTGGAAGGGCAGGGGGCGGGAGGCTACACCTTC.

Ten or more counts support this clone. This sequence joins TRBV15 and TRBJ1-3; perhaps TRBD1 as D (5 bases). Germline-derived CDR1 and CDR2 are LNHNV and YYDKDF (reference sequence). V lost 0 bases, J lost 0 bases, and 9 bases lay in between. This CDR3 has 16 amino acids. CDR3 loop: CATSREQEFSGNTIYF. CDR3 in DNA: TGTGCCACCAGCAGAGAACAGGAGTTCTCTGGAAACACCATATATTTT.

The table lists this clone with a count of one. The chain couples TRBV2 to TRBJ1-1; D perhaps matches TRBD1 (5 bases). Germline loops: CDR1 SNHLY, CDR2 FYNNEI. The CDR3 is 13 residues long. V lost 3 bases, J lost 4 bases, and 9 bases lay in between. Here the CDR3 reads CASSDQGVTEAFF. The CDR3 nucleotides read TGTGCCAGCAGTGACCAGGGCGTCACTGAAGCTTTCTTT.

The rearrangement links TRBV15 to TRBJ2-2; unclear D gene. The CDR3 spans 14 residues. The V and J ends lost 0 bases and 4 bases respectively, with 6 bases between them. CDR1 LNHNV and CDR2 YYDKDF come from the germline V gene (reference sequence). As DNA, the CDR3 is TGTGCCACCAGCAGAGAACAGCTCACCGGGGAGCTGTTTTTT. It codes for CATSREQLTGELFF.